This T cell receptor beta chain originates from a study of early T cells in non-severe SARS-CoV-2 infection. This clonotype was seen ten or more times. Unique molecular identifiers were added to individual cDNA molecules. Each CDR3 protein gets one entry after TCRdb re-called the 5' RACE reads with MiXCR. The table records about 67,000 distinct CDR3 sequences, under 14% of them present only once. The CDR3 runs 16 residues. The V gene's germline CDR1 is LGHDT and CDR2 YNNKEL (reference sequence). The germline V and J ends were trimmed by 1 base and 6 bases, with 16 bases remaining between them. The rearrangement links TRBV3-1 to TRBJ2-4; D is unclear. This receptor was taken from an adult who was a healthcare worker with PCR-confirmed SARS-CoV-2 infection or an uninfected control (not recorded which). Sequencing was carried out using whole blood. The CDR3: CASSQGGSGPGNIQYF. The CDR3, as DNA: TGTGCCAGCAGCCAAGGGGGATCCGGGCCTGGAAACATTCAGTACTTC.